A selection of T cell receptor beta chains follows, all from one sample in a study of blood T cell repertoires in COVID-19. TCRdb's table, derived via immunoSEQ multiplex PCR, lists solely in-frame clones and lacks some. The sample contains roughly 75,000 clones, roughly 80% of which appear only once. Sample: peripheral blood. The receptors here all came from a man aged 65 to 79 with acute or convalescent COVID-19. CDR3s include the opening cysteine and the closing phenylalanine or tryptophan. Fields, in order: J gene, clone size, V gene, D gene, CDR3 protein, CDR3 DNA. The D gene is left open where the match is weak. Some rows mark clone size as missing; the rest say once, few, many or name a class of expanded clone.

j_gene: TRBJ2-5; abundance: -; v_gene: TRBV19; d_gene: TRBD1; CDR3aa: CASSVGTGGKETQYF; CDR3nt: TGTGCCAGTAGTGTCGGGACAGGGGGCAAAGAGACCCAGTACTTC
j_gene: TRBJ2-3; abundance: -; v_gene: TRBV19; d_gene: TRBD2; CDR3aa: CASSTGLAGATDTQYF; CDR3nt: TGTGCCAGTAGTACGGGACTAGCGGGAGCGACAGATACGCAGTATTTT
j_gene: TRBJ1-1; abundance: -; v_gene: TRBV28; d_gene: TRBD1; CDR3aa: CASSKQGAVWGTEAFF; CDR3nt: TGTGCCAGCAGCAAACAGGGGGCGGTTTGGGGCACTGAAGCTTTCTTT
j_gene: TRBJ2-1; abundance: -; v_gene: TRBV6-2/TRBV6-3; d_gene: TRBD2; CDR3aa: CASSYRPGTSENYNEQFF; CDR3nt: TGTGCCAGCAGTTACCGCCCCGGGACTAGCGAGAACTACAATGAGCAGTTCTTC
j_gene: TRBJ1-2; abundance: -; v_gene: TRBV11-2; d_gene: TRBD1; CDR3aa: CASSHHLQGRLYGYTF; CDR3nt: TGTGCCAGCAGCCACCATCTACAGGGGCGATTGTATGGCTACACCTTC
j_gene: TRBJ2-2; abundance: -; v_gene: TRBV11-2; d_gene: TRBD2; CDR3aa: CASSGSGSRLGELFF; CDR3nt: TGTGCCAGCAGCGGTAGCGGGAGTCGTCTAGGGGAGCTGTTTTTT
j_gene: TRBJ2-3; abundance: -; v_gene: TRBV12-3/TRBV12-4; d_gene: -; CDR3aa: CASSLQGRDTQYF; CDR3nt: TGTGCCAGCAGTCTGCAGGGGAGAGATACGCAGTATTTT
j_gene: TRBJ2-3; abundance: -; v_gene: TRBV28; d_gene: -; CDR3aa: CASSFRQGTDTQYF; CDR3nt: TGTGCCAGCAGTTTCAGACAGGGCACAGATACGCAGTATTTT
j_gene: TRBJ2-7; abundance: once; v_gene: TRBV6-5; d_gene: TRBD1; CDR3aa: CASSYGTGDEQYF; CDR3nt: TGTGCCAGCAGTTACGGGACAGGGGACGAGCAGTACTTC
j_gene: TRBJ2-7; abundance: -; v_gene: TRBV29-1; d_gene: TRBD2; CDR3aa: CSVKIAGSTYEQYF; CDR3nt: TGCAGCGTCAAAATAGCGGGGTCAACCTACGAGCAGTACTTC
j_gene: TRBJ2-1; abundance: -; v_gene: TRBV6-2/TRBV6-3; d_gene: -; CDR3aa: CASSYNRDSYNEQFF; CDR3nt: TGTGCCAGCAGTTACAACAGGGACTCCTACAATGAGCAGTTCTTC
j_gene: TRBJ2-7; abundance: -; v_gene: TRBV3-1/TRBV3-2; d_gene: -; CDR3aa: CASSHEAYEQYF; CDR3nt: TGTGCCAGCAGCCACGAAGCGTACGAGCAGTACTTC
j_gene: TRBJ1-4; abundance: once; v_gene: TRBV2; d_gene: -; CDR3aa: CASKRGRDEKLFF; CDR3nt: TGTGCCAGCAAGAGGGGGAGGGATGAAAAACTGTTTTTT
j_gene: TRBJ1-2; abundance: -; v_gene: TRBV27; d_gene: -; CDR3aa: CASSSYREGSYGYTF; CDR3nt: TGTGCCAGCAGTTCCTACAGGGAGGGAAGCTATGGCTACACCTTC
j_gene: TRBJ2-1; abundance: once; v_gene: TRBV19; d_gene: -; CDR3aa: CASSRDRLRGNEQFF; CDR3nt: TGTGCCAGTAGTAGAGACCGCCTTCGGGGCAATGAGCAGTTCTTC
j_gene: TRBJ1-2; abundance: once; v_gene: TRBV28; d_gene: TRBD1; CDR3aa: CASRPGRQGVGYGYTF; CDR3nt: TGTGCCAGCCGTCCTGGAAGACAGGGGGTTGGATATGGCTACACCTTC
j_gene: TRBJ2-3; abundance: -; v_gene: TRBV15; d_gene: -; CDR3aa: CATSSYYTDTQYF; CDR3nt: TGTGCCACCAGTTCCTATTACACAGATACGCAGTATTTT
j_gene: TRBJ2-1; abundance: -; v_gene: TRBV19; d_gene: TRBD2; CDR3aa: CASSIAGTSGRVSNEQFF; CDR3nt: TGTGCCAGTAGTATAGCGGGGACTAGCGGGAGAGTAAGCAATGAGCAGTTCTTC
j_gene: TRBJ1-1; abundance: -; v_gene: TRBV2; d_gene: -; CDR3aa: CARDSPRQMNTEAFF; CDR3nt: TGTGCCAGGGACAGTCCTCGACAGATGAACACTGAAGCTTTCTTT
j_gene: TRBJ2-1; abundance: -; v_gene: TRBV5-8; d_gene: -; CDR3aa: CASSLRRNEQFF; CDR3nt: TGTGCCAGCAGCTTGCGGAGGAATGAGCAGTTCTTC
j_gene: TRBJ2-1; abundance: -; v_gene: TRBV4-1; d_gene: -; CDR3aa: CASREDSSYNEQFF; CDR3nt: TGCGCCAGCAGGGAGGACAGCTCCTACAATGAGCAGTTCTTC
j_gene: TRBJ2-7; abundance: once; v_gene: TRBV12-3/TRBV12-4; d_gene: TRBD1; CDR3aa: CASSGQGSYEQYF; CDR3nt: TGTGCCAGCAGTGGACAGGGTTCCTACGAGCAGTACTTC
j_gene: TRBJ2-1; abundance: -; v_gene: TRBV6-4; d_gene: -; CDR3aa: CASSELGAGEQFF; CDR3nt: TGTGCCAGCAGTGAACTGGGGGCAGGAGAGCAGTTCTTC
j_gene: TRBJ1-1; abundance: -; v_gene: TRBV25-1; d_gene: -; CDR3aa: CASSEKRGTEAFF; CDR3nt: TGTGCCAGCAGTGAAAAGCGCGGCACTGAAGCTTTCTTT
j_gene: TRBJ1-5; abundance: -; v_gene: TRBV27; d_gene: -; CDR3aa: CASRRSGGDQPQHF; CDR3nt: TGTGCCAGCAGGCGAAGCGGGGGGGATCAGCCCCAGCATTTT
j_gene: TRBJ2-3; abundance: -; v_gene: TRBV7-2; d_gene: -; CDR3aa: CASSLDAGTQYF; CDR3nt: TGTGCCAGCAGCTTAGATGCAGGAACGCAGTATTTT
j_gene: TRBJ1-5; abundance: -; v_gene: TRBV6-5; d_gene: TRBD1; CDR3aa: CASLQGAGNQPQHF; CDR3nt: TGTGCCAGCCTACAGGGGGCCGGCAATCAGCCCCAGCATTTT
j_gene: TRBJ2-1; abundance: -; v_gene: TRBV3-1/TRBV3-2; d_gene: -; CDR3aa: CASSQDLSDEQFF; CDR3nt: TGTGCCAGCAGCCAAGACCTTAGCGATGAGCAGTTCTTC
j_gene: TRBJ2-7; abundance: -; v_gene: TRBV28; d_gene: -; CDR3aa: CASKVDSLGVYEQYF; CDR3nt: TGTGCCAGCAAGGTGGACAGCCTGGGGGTGTACGAGCAGTACTTC
j_gene: TRBJ2-2; abundance: few; v_gene: TRBV7-9; d_gene: -; CDR3aa: CASSWREEGELFF; CDR3nt: TGTGCCAGCAGCTGGCGGGAAGAGGGGGAGCTGTTTTTT
j_gene: TRBJ2-7; abundance: -; v_gene: TRBV5-1; d_gene: -; CDR3aa: CASSLDVSTYEQYF; CDR3nt: TGCGCCAGCAGCTTGGATGTCTCTACCTACGAGCAGTACTTC
j_gene: TRBJ1-2; abundance: -; v_gene: TRBV7-3; d_gene: -; CDR3aa: CASSPQQGTYGYTF; CDR3nt: TGTGCCAGCAGCCCACAACAAGGGACTTATGGCTACACCTTC
j_gene: TRBJ1-5; abundance: -; v_gene: TRBV18; d_gene: TRBD1; CDR3aa: CASSPGQGRFGGNQPQHF; CDR3nt: TGTGCCAGCTCACCCGGACAGGGAAGGTTTGGGGGCAATCAGCCCCAGCATTTT
j_gene: TRBJ1-2; abundance: -; v_gene: TRBV4-3; d_gene: TRBD1; CDR3aa: CASSPDRVRYGYTF; CDR3nt: TGCGCCAGCAGCCCCGACAGGGTCCGCTATGGCTACACCTTC
j_gene: TRBJ1-4; abundance: -; v_gene: TRBV19; d_gene: TRBD1; CDR3aa: CASSPRQGANEKLFF; CDR3nt: TGTGCCAGTAGTCCTCGACAGGGGGCGAATGAAAAACTGTTTTTT
j_gene: TRBJ1-1; abundance: once; v_gene: TRBV18; d_gene: -; CDR3aa: CASSTIRGMNTEAFF; CDR3nt: TGTGCCAGCTCAACAATACGGGGGATGAACACTGAAGCTTTCTTT
j_gene: TRBJ2-5; abundance: -; v_gene: TRBV11-3; d_gene: -; CDR3aa: CASSRGTQTEETQYF; CDR3nt: TGTGCCAGCAGCAGGGGGACCCAGACCGAAGAGACCCAGTACTTC
j_gene: TRBJ1-1; abundance: once; v_gene: TRBV19; d_gene: TRBD1; CDR3aa: CASSPYQGARGTEAFF; CDR3nt: TGTGCCAGTAGTCCATACCAGGGGGCGCGGGGCACTGAAGCTTTCTTT
j_gene: TRBJ2-7; abundance: -; v_gene: TRBV14; d_gene: TRBD1; CDR3aa: CASSLRDSNSYEQYF; CDR3nt: TGTGCCAGCAGCCTCCGGGACAGCAACTCCTACGAGCAGTACTTC
j_gene: TRBJ1-5; abundance: -; v_gene: TRBV7-2; d_gene: -; CDR3aa: CASSLEHNQPQHF; CDR3nt: TGTGCCAGCAGCTTAGAGCACAATCAGCCCCAGCATTTT
j_gene: TRBJ1-3; abundance: -; v_gene: TRBV9; d_gene: -; CDR3aa: CASSVGFSGQGNTIYF; CDR3nt: TGTGCCAGCAGCGTAGGGTTTTCAGGGCAAGGAAACACCATATATTTT
j_gene: TRBJ1-1; abundance: -; v_gene: TRBV6-1; d_gene: -; CDR3aa: CASSERFAGNTEAFF; CDR3nt: TGTGCCAGCAGTGAAAGGTTCGCAGGGAACACTGAAGCTTTCTTT
j_gene: TRBJ2-7; abundance: -; v_gene: TRBV5-6; d_gene: -; CDR3aa: CASKDGSSYEQYF; CDR3nt: TGTGCCAGTAAGGACGGGAGCTCCTACGAGCAGTACTTC
j_gene: TRBJ2-3; abundance: -; v_gene: TRBV25-1; d_gene: TRBD2; CDR3aa: CASSDPTSGRGYTQYF; CDR3nt: TGTGCCAGCAGTGACCCGACTAGCGGGAGGGGATATACGCAGTATTTT
j_gene: TRBJ2-1; abundance: -; v_gene: TRBV5-1; d_gene: TRBD2; CDR3aa: CASSLSLADNEQFF; CDR3nt: TGCGCCAGCAGCTTGTCGCTAGCGGACAATGAGCAGTTCTTC
j_gene: TRBJ1-5; abundance: -; v_gene: TRBV28; d_gene: TRBD1; CDR3aa: CAIETGVQPQHF; CDR3nt: TGTGCCATCGAGACAGGGGTCCAGCCCCAGCATTTT
j_gene: TRBJ2-2; abundance: many; v_gene: TRBV2; d_gene: TRBD2; CDR3aa: CASRGLSGMSGELFF; CDR3nt: TGTGCCAGCAGAGGGCTTAGCGGGATGTCCGGGGAGCTGTTTTTT
j_gene: TRBJ1-2; abundance: -; v_gene: TRBV7-3; d_gene: TRBD1; CDR3aa: CASSPGQAPNSGYTF; CDR3nt: TGTGCCAGCAGCCCCGGACAGGCGCCAAATAGTGGCTACACCTTC